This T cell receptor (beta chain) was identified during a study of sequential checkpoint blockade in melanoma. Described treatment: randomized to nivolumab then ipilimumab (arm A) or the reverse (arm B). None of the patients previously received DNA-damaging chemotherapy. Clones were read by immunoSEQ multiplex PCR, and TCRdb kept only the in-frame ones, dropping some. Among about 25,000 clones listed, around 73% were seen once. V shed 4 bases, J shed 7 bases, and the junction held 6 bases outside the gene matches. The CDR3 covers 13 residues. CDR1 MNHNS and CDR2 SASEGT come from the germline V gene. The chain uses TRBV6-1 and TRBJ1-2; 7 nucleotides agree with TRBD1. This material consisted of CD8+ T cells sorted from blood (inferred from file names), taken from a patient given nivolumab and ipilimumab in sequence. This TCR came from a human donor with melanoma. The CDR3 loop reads CASSVTGEGGYTF. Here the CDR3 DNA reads TGTGCCAGCAGTGTTACAGGGGAAGGTGGCTACACCTTC.